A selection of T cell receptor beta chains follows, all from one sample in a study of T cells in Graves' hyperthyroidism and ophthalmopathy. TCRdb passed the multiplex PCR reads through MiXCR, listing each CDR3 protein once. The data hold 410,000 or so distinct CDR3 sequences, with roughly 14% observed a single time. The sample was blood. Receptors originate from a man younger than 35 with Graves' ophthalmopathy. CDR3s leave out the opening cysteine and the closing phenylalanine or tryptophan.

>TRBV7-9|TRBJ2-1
ASSGAGRQLLDNEQF
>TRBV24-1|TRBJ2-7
ATSETGEAYEQY
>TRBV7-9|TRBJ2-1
ASSFFNNEQF
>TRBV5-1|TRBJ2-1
ASSLEEFHEQF
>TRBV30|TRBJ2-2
AWGTGNTGELF
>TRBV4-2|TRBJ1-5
ASSPGQAWEPQH
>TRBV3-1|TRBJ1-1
ASSQVRRGLTEAF
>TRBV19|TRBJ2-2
ASSIAGGRGTGELF
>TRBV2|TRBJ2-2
ASTQLNTGELF
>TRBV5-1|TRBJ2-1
ASSSLPSGGDNEQF
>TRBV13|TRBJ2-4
ASSLSDSNIQY
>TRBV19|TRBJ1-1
ASSNLPSWGNTEAF
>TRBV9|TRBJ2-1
ASSARIGEYGYNEQF
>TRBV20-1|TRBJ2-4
SARHGTGGEDIQY
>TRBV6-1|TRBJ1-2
ASIRQTSYYGYT
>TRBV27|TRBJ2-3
ASSLQGGGQY
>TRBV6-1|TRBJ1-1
ASSPSLKNTEAF
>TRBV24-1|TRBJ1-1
ATSEGTEDEAF
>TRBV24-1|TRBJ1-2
ATSDGPFYGYT
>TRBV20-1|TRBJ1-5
SVESNQPQH
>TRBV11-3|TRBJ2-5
ASSLEGTQETQY
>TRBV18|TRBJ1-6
ASSPDSGQGNSPLH
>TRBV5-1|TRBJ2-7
ASSLDSGSGEQY
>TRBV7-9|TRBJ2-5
ASSPARWVQETQY
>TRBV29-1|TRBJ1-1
SVVDTANNEAF
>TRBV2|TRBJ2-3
ASRDRGKSTDTQY
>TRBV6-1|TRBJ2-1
ASRKLRDSGAGGNEQF